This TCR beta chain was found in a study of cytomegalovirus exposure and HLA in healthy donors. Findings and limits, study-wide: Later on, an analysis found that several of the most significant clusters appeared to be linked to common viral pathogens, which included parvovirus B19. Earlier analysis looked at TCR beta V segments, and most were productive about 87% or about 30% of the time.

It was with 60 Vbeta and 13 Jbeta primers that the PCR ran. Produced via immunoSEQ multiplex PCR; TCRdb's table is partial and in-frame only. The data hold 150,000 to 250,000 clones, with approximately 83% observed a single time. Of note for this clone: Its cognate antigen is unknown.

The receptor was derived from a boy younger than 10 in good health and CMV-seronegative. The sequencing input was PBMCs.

In nucleotides, the CDR3 is TGTGCCAGCAGCTTGAGGGATACGCAGTATTTT. It codes for CASSLRDTQYF. J is TRBJ2-3 and V is TRBV7-9; D gene uncertain. This CDR3 contains 11 residues. CDR1 and CDR2 (germline): SEHNR, FQNEAQ (reference sequence). Between the trimmed V and J ends, which lost 3 bases and 6 bases, there was a span of 4 bases.